The 15 T cell receptor beta chains below all came from one sample that was sequenced in a study of CD8 T cells in ankylosing spondylitis (dated by TCRdb to 2016 to 2017). Receptor libraries were prepared by 5' RACE. The instrument given in TCRdb is Illumina HiSeq 2500. TCRdb trimmed public reads at Q25 via fastp, called clones via MiXCR and kept in-frame beta chains. A single entry per CDR3 protein holds the most common genes and DNA from its merged rows. The sample has 250,000 to 400,000 distinct CDR3 sequences on record, about 9.9% of them singletons. In total, the top ten clones hold 9.1% of the sample. Sequencing used blood, either unsorted or a sorted T cell fraction (not recorded which). These receptors were taken from a female donor with ankylosing spondylitis or in good health (not recorded which).

This clonotype came up a few times. CDR3 in amino acids: CASSYGEGGYTF. The CDR3 DNA reads as TGTGCCAGCAGCTACGGGGAAGGCGGCTACACCTTC. The chain links TRBV7-9 to TRBJ1-2; no definite D call. Per germline, CDR1 SEHNR and CDR2 FQNEAQ (reference sequence). This CDR3 comprises 12 residues. The V end lost 4 bases, the J end lost 8 bases, and 11 bases lay between the germline ends.

This clonotype was observed many times. The chain recombines TRBV5-1 with TRBJ2-1, with D possibly being TRBD1 or TRBD2 (5 bases each). The CDR3 sequence is 15 residues long. The germline V gene has CDR1 SGHRS and CDR2 YFSETQ. Deletions cut 5 bases from V and 0 bases from J, with 12 bases between. The CDR3: CASSSDGTSYNEQFF. In DNA, the CDR3 is TGCGCCAGCAGTTCTGACGGGACCTCCTACAATGAGCAGTTCTTC.

This clonotype was seen many times. The chain is built from TRBV12-3 or TRBV12-4 and TRBJ2-1; 8 bases are a match to TRBD2. V lost 1 base to trimming and J lost 6 bases; unmatched junction nucleotides: 14. The CDR3 length is 18 residues. The CDR3, as DNA: TGTGCCAGCAGTTTAGGGACCCATCCGGGACTAGTCGGCAATGAGCAGTTCTTC. It specifies CASSLGTHPGLVGNEQFF.

This clonotype occurred many times. The rearrangement links TRBV5-1 to TRBJ2-1; D might be TRBD2 (6 bases). The CDR3 consists of 15 residues. Germline-derived CDR1 and CDR2 are SGHRS and YFSETQ. The V and J ends lost 4 bases and 8 bases respectively, with 19 bases between them. CDR3 region: CASSPEGRPWDEQFF. As DNA, the CDR3 is TGCGCCAGCAGCCCTGAAGGGAGGCCCTGGGATGAGCAGTTCTTC.

This clonotype has more than one count but fewer than ten. The chain is built from TRBV29-1 and TRBJ2-1; 9 bases align to TRBD2. CDR1 and CDR2 (germline): SQVTM, ANQGSEA. V shed 4 bases and J 4 bases; nucleotides not matched to a gene: 8. The CDR3 extends over 15 amino acids. CDR3 sequence: CSVAPGAGGYNEQFF. The CDR3 DNA is TGCAGCGTTGCGCCGGGAGCGGGGGGATACAATGAGCAGTTCTTC.

This clonotype was found many times. The chain employs TRBV7-8 and TRBJ1-4; 9 bases align to TRBD1. Losses at the gene ends were 1 base for V and 7 bases for J; bases not matched to a gene: 7. Per the germline V gene, CDR1 is SGHVS and CDR2 is FQNEAQ. This CDR3 is built from 16 residues. Written as DNA, the CDR3 is TGTGCCAGCAGCTTAGGCCTACAGGGGGCAAGTGAAAAACTGTTTTTT. As protein: CASSLGLQGASEKLFF.

This clonotype was seen ten or more times. The genes are TRBV2 and TRBJ2-5; unclear D gene. The germline V gene encodes CDR1 SNHLY and CDR2 FYNNEI. This CDR3 has 12 residues. Deletions cut 6 bases from V and 4 bases from J, with 9 bases between. The CDR3, as DNA: TGTGCCAGCAGACAGTTCGGAGAGACCCAGTACTTC. Its protein product is CASRQFGETQYF. Full variable domain (outside the CDR3, taken from reference TRBV2 and TRBJ2-5): EPEVTQTPSHQVTQMGQEVILRCVPISNHLYFYWYRQILGQKVEFLVSFYNNEISEKSEIFDDQFSVERPDGSNFTLKIRSTKLEDSAMYFCASRQFGETQYFGPGTRLLVL.

This clonotype showed up many times. CDR3 DNA: TGTGCCAGCAGTTTAGGCCAGTCGGCTGATACGCAGTATTTT. Translation: CASSLGQSADTQYF. The V and J genes are TRBV28 and TRBJ2-3; D ambiguous. The CDR3 is made up of 14 amino acids. Trimming took 2 bases from V and 6 from J, leaving 12 bases between them. In germline, CDR1 is MDHEN, CDR2 SYDVKM.

In its sample, this clonotype was seen many times. The chain recombines TRBV12-3 or TRBV12-4 with TRBJ1-1; D gene unclear. The CDR3 is 13 amino acids. V dropped 6 bases and J dropped 6 bases, with 14 bases sitting between them. Written as DNA, the CDR3 is TGTGCCAGCAGAGGATTACGAAGTCCTGAAGCTTTCTTT. Translation gives CASRGLRSPEAFF.

This clonotype was found many times. The DNA is left out, because the CDR3 cannot be placed on it with certainty; the CDR3 is given as TCRdb lists it. The chain employs TRBV30 and TRBJ2-2; the D segment call TRBD2 is taken from the table without a DNA check. Per the germline V gene, CDR1 is GTSNPN and CDR2 is SVGIG (reference sequence). The CDR3 is 19 amino acids long, termini counted. The CDR3 loop is CAWRIPSGTSGPTPGSCFF.

This clonotype was counted at least ten times. The J gene is TRBJ2-3, the V gene TRBV6-4, with a weak D call TRBD2 (5 bases). The CDR3 has 16 residues. Germline CDR1 MRHNA, CDR2 SNTAGT. The V end lost 0 bases, the J end lost 11 bases, and 21 bases lay between the germline ends. CDR3: CASSDSPGRGPGVQYF. The CDR3 bases are TGTGCCAGCAGTGACTCGCCGGGGAGAGGACCCGGAGTGCAGTATTTT.

This clonotype was found many times. The chain links TRBV20-1 to TRBJ2-5, with D possibly called TRBD1 or TRBD2 (5 bases each). With 6 bases removed from V and 1 base from J, the gap between germline ends came to 12 bases. Germline V gene data show CDR1 as DFQATT and CDR2 as SNEGSKA (reference sequence). The CDR3 consists of 13 residues. The CDR3 reads CSAPGRVQETQYF. The DNA for the CDR3 is TGCAGTGCCCCAGGGCGGGTCCAAGAGACCCAGTACTTC.

The sample holds many counts of this clonotype. The chain recombines TRBV12-3 or TRBV12-4 with TRBJ1-1, with D tentatively TRBD1 (6 bases). The CDR3 runs to 13 residues. Trimming removed 10 bases from V and 2 bases from J, with 14 bases in between. CDR3 sequence: CANRRGPNTEAFF. The CDR3 region has the DNA TGTGCCAACCGACGGGGGCCTAACACTGAAGCTTTCTTT.

This clonotype was counted ten times or more. This CDR3 reads CASKEVSLANNEQFF. The CDR3 DNA reads TGCGCCAGCAAGGAAGTAAGCCTAGCCAACAATGAGCAGTTCTTC. The V call is TRBV5-1, the J call TRBJ2-1; D is possibly TRBD2 (5 bases). The CDR3 spans 15 residues. V shed 6 bases and J shed 5 bases, with 18 bases lying between them. CDR1 and CDR2 (germline): SGHRS, YFSETQ.

This clonotype has a single count. This may be a read error: a much more frequent sequence differs by one nucleotide. The chain links TRBV7-2 to TRBJ2-5; D possibly corresponds to TRBD2 (6 bases). This CDR3 comprises 12 residues. With 6 bases removed from V and 5 bases from J, the gap between germline ends came to 10 bases. Germline-derived CDR1 and CDR2 are SGHTA and FQGNSA. CDR3 protein: CASRGGNETQYF. The CDR3 DNA follows: TGTGCCAGCAGAGGAGGGAATGAGACCCAGTACTTC.